This TCR beta chain was documented in a study of vaccination effects on CD4 cells after COVID-19. As for the study in general: The two convalescent patients provided samples 16 days and one week before vaccination.

With respect to this clone: Its matching antigen is unknown.

Study findings and constraints: Clones that were induced by infection or by vaccine showed marked contraction late after vaccination. Early post-infection timepoints were missing from the study, which also had few convalescent patients.

Assay: immunoSEQ multiplex PCR; the TCRdb copy retains only in-frame clones and omits some. The table shows around 23,000 clones, with 75% to 85% occurring only once. This CDR3 comprises 13 residues. Germline V gene lookup returns CDR1 KGHDR and CDR2 SFDVKD. The germline V and J ends were trimmed by 4 bases and 6 bases, with 8 bases remaining between them. Viral peptide pool expansion of antigen-specific CD4+ T cells preceded sequencing in the ViraFEST assay. A roughly 11-day culture period preceded the isolation of CD4+ T cells. The person's infection with SARS-CoV-2, confirmed by PCR, took place between March and December 2020. Supplemented with about 10 IU/ml IL-2 and around 10 ug/ml peptides, two million PBMC per well were kept in culture.

The sequence derives from a human donor who had a prior SARS-CoV-2 infection. The sequences come from CD4+ T cells from PBMCs cultured with a peptide pool, collected before COVID-19 vaccination. The chain links TRBV24-1 to TRBJ2-2; D is unclear. The CDR3 DNA reads TGTGCCACCAGTGACCACAACCCCGGGGAGCTGTTTTTT. Its translation is CATSDHNPGELFF.